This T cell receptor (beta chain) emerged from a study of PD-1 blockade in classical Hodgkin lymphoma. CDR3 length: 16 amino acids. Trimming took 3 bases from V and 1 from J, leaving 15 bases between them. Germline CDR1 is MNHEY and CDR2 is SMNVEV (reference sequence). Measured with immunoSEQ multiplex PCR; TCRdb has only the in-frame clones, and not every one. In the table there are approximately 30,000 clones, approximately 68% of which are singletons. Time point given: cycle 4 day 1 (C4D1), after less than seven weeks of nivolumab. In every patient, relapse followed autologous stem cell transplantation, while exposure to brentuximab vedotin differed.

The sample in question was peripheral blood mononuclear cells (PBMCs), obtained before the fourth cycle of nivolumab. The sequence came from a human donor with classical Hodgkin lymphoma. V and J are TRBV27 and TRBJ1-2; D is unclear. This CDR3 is CASSLVPGKINYGYTF. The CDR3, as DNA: TGTGCCAGCAGTTTGGTACCGGGAAAAATTAACTATGGCTACACCTTC.